One sample yielded the 9 T cell receptor beta chains listed below, sequenced in a study of shared clonotypes between healthy human individuals. The protocol was immunoSEQ multiplex PCR, while the TCRdb copy is restricted to in-frame clones and leaves out a portion. Among about 2.4 million clones listed, over 85% were seen once. Sequenced: naive CD4+ T cells from PBMCs. Subset noted: CD45RA+ positively selected. These receptors originate from a man in his late teens or twenties in good health. Some clones in this sample may be carry-over from other donors' samples.

This rearrangement joins TRBV6-5 to TRBJ2-2; tentatively, D is TRBD2 (6 bases). Trimming shortened V by 6 bases and J by 2 bases, and 10 bases separated the two germline ends. This CDR3 has 14 residues. The V gene's germline CDR1 is MNHEY and CDR2 SVGAGI. The DNA of the CDR3 is TGTGCCAGCAGGTCGGCGGGAAACACCGGGGAGCTGTTTTTT. Amino acid sequence: CASRSAGNTGELFF.

The CDR3 is CASSYSGTYSYEQYF. The CDR3 DNA reads as TGTGCCAGCAGTTACTCCGGGACATACTCCTACGAGCAGTACTTC. The chain is built from TRBV6-6 and TRBJ2-7; D perhaps matches TRBD1 (6 bases). With 0 bases removed from V and 0 bases from J, the gap between germline ends came to 9 bases. This CDR3 has 15 residues. Germline CDR1 MNHNY, CDR2 SVGAGI (reference sequence).

The V gene is TRBV28, the J gene TRBJ2-1; TRBD2 matches 14 bases. This CDR3 is 16 amino acids long. V shed 5 bases and J 6 bases; nucleotides not matched to a gene: 6. Per the germline V gene, CDR1 is MDHEN and CDR2 is SYDVKM. The DNA for the CDR3 is TGTGCCAGCAGTCCCCAGGGACTAGCGGGAGTCAATGAGCAGTTCTTC. Residues: CASSPQGLAGVNEQFF.

The chain has TRBV4-3 and TRBJ2-2; 7 bases fit TRBD2. V shed 0 bases and J 1 base; nucleotides not matched to a gene: 2. CDR1 and CDR2 (germline): LGHNA, YSLEER. This CDR3 contains 16 residues. The CDR3 nucleotides are TGCGCCAGCAGCCAAGAGGGGAGGGTGAACACCGGGGAGCTGTTTTTT. This sequence encodes CASSQEGRVNTGELFF.

The chain combines TRBV11-2 with TRBJ2-7; 7 bases match TRBD1. The J segment lost 6 bases and the V segment lost 5 bases, leaving 10 bases of the junction unmatched. The CDR3 sequence is 14 residues long. Germline-derived CDR1 and CDR2 are SGHAT and FQNNGV. CDR3 sequence (DNA): TGTGCCAGCAGCGGGTTGACAGGGTACGGCGAGCAGTACTTC. This codes for CASSGLTGYGEQYF.

This clone was seen only a few times. The sample holds other DNA sequences that translate to the same CDR3. The chain carries TRBV6-5 and TRBJ1-5; D unclear. The V gene lost 6 bases and the J gene lost 0 bases, with 3 bases spanning the gap. The CDR3 has 12 residues. Germline V lookup: CDR1 MNHEY, CDR2 SVGAGI. The CDR3 loop reads CASRGSNQPQHF. The CDR3 nucleotides read TGTGCCAGCAGAGGTAGCAATCAGCCCCAGCATTTT.

The V and J genes are TRBV28 and TRBJ1-1, with a tentative D call TRBD1 (6 bases). CDR1 and CDR2 (germline): MDHEN, SYDVKM. CDR3 length: 15 residues. V lost 1 base to trimming and J lost 2 bases, with 11 bases between them. In DNA, the CDR3 is TGTGCCAGCAGTTTATTTGGGGGGCCCAACACTGAAGCTTTCTTT. Amino acids: CASSLFGGPNTEAFF.

A few counts support this clone. The chain employs TRBV10-2 and TRBJ1-1; tentatively, D is TRBD1 (6 bases). Germline CDR1 reads WSHSY; CDR2 reads SAAADI. This CDR3 is 13 amino acids long. V gave up 7 bases and J gave up 1 base, with 10 bases separating them. The CDR3 loop is CASTGVKNTEAFF. Written as DNA, the CDR3 is TGCGCCAGCACAGGGGTAAAGAACACTGAAGCTTTCTTT.

The chain employs TRBV28 and TRBJ2-7, with TRBD2 matching 8 bases. The germline gives CDR1 MDHEN, CDR2 SYDVKM. The junction had 8 bases not matched to a gene; V was cut back by 10 bases and J by 0 bases. The CDR3 spans 14 residues. The CDR3 loop reads CANLAGSRSYEQYF. Written as DNA, the CDR3 is TGTGCCAACTTAGCGGGATCACGCTCCTACGAGCAGTACTTC.